Listed here are 4 T cell receptor beta chains from one sample, sequenced in a study of identical twins' blood T cells. One entry per CDR3 protein results from TCRdb running MiXCR on the 5' RACE reads. The data contain fewer than 450,000 distinct CDR3 sequences, around 30% of them seen just once; the ten biggest clones take up about 6%. Input material: PBMCs. Receptors originate from a woman between 18 and 50 years old in good health.

This rearrangement joins TRBV10-2 to TRBJ2-1, with 8 bases identical to TRBD2. V lost 10 bases and J lost 2; bases outside the gene matches: 4. The CDR3 is 13 amino acids. The V gene's germline CDR1 is WSHSY and CDR2 SAAADI. This CDR3 reads CATKTSAYNEQFF. The CDR3 nucleotides are TGCGCCACAAAGACTAGCGCCTACAATGAGCAGTTCTTC.

This clonotype came up once. The chain has TRBV11-2 and TRBJ2-7; 15 bases are a match to TRBD2. This CDR3 is built from 15 residues. Per the germline V gene, CDR1 is SGHAT and CDR2 is FQNNGV. Trimming at V came to 3 bases and at J to 7 bases, leaving 4 bases not matched to a gene. This CDR3 reads CASSFLGLAGGEQYF. DNA of the CDR3: TGTGCCAGCAGCTTCCTGGGACTAGCGGGAGGTGAGCAGTACTTC.

This clonotype turned up a few times. J is TRBJ1-2 and V is TRBV11-2; 7 nucleotides line up with TRBD1. From germline, CDR1 is SGHAT and CDR2 FQNNGV. V shed 5 bases, J shed 1 base, and the junction held 7 bases outside the gene matches. The CDR3 has 15 residues. CDR3: CASSPKTGNNYGYTF. The CDR3 DNA is TGTGCCAGCAGCCCAAAGACAGGGAATAACTATGGCTACACCTTC.

This chain links TRBV12-3 or TRBV12-4 with TRBJ2-2, with 10 nucleotides matching TRBD1. CDR3 size: 16 residues. The V and J ends lost 4 bases and 5 bases, in that order; junction bases with no gene match: 7. The CDR3 region is CASSSTGGGKTGELFF. The CDR3, as DNA: TGTGCCAGCAGTTCGACAGGGGGCGGAAAGACCGGGGAGCTGTTTTTT.